The 4 T cell receptor beta chains given below trace back to one sample, sequenced in a study of identical twins. TCRdb called the 5' RACE reads again in MiXCR, with one record for every CDR3 protein. The table records 200,000 to 300,000 distinct CDR3 sequences, roughly 13% of them present only once. Separately, the same data were catalogued under a study of yellow fever vaccine responses in identical twins.

Sequencing was carried out using memory (CD45RO+) T cells sorted from blood. These TCRs come from a woman in her late teens or twenties in good health.

The chain carries TRBV6-1 and TRBJ2-1; 9 nucleotides align to TRBD2. The CDR3 sequence is 14 residues long. Germline values: CDR1 MNHNS, CDR2 SASEGT. V shed 6 bases and J 5 bases; nucleotides not matched to a gene: 5. The CDR3 DNA follows: TGTGCCAGCAGGGGACTAGCTTTGCACAATGAGCAGTTCTTC. It specifies CASRGLALHNEQFF.

The V and J genes are TRBV2 and TRBJ2-6; D may correspond to TRBD1 or TRBD2 (5 bases each). The CDR3 length is 16 residues. The ends were cut back, 11 bases at V and 0 bases at J, with 17 bases in the middle. Germline V gives CDR1 SNHLY, CDR2 FYNNEI. CDR3 sequence reads: CAGIPGRISGANVLTF. In DNA form, the CDR3 reads TGTGCCGGGATTCCGGGACGAATCTCTGGGGCCAACGTCCTGACTTTC.

This clonotype was seen at least ten times. V is TRBV29-1 and J is TRBJ2-5; 8 positions match TRBD2. J lost 4 bases, V lost 5 bases, and 3 bases had no gene match. The CDR3 is 12 residues long. Germline V CDR1 and CDR2: SQVTM, ANQGSEA. DNA of the CDR3: TGCAGCGTTCGTCGGGGGGGAGAGACCCAGTACTTC. Protein sequence: CSVRRGGETQYF.

Here the CDR3 reads CASSVGTSRETQYF. The CDR3, as DNA: TGTGCCAGCAGCGTAGGGACTAGCCGAGAGACCCAGTACTTC. This chain uses TRBV9 with TRBJ2-5, with TRBD2 identical over 8 bases. Germline-derived CDR1 and CDR2 are SGDLS and YYNGEE. CDR3 length equals 14 residues. V dropped 0 bases and J dropped 4; count of bases not matched to a gene: 2.